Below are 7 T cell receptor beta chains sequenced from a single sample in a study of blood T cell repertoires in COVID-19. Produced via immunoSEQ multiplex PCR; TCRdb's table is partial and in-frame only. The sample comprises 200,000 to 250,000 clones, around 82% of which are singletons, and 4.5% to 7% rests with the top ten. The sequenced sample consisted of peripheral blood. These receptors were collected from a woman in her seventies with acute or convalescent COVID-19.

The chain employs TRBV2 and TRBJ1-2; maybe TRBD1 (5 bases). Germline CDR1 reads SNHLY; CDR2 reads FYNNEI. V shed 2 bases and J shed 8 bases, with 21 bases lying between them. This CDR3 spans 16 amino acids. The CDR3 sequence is CASSEFREALREGYTF. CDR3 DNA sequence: TGTGCCAGCAGTGAATTCAGGGAGGCCCTCAGGGAGGGCTACACCTTC. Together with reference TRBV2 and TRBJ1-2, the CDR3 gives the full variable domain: EPEVTQTPSHQVTQMGQEVILRCVPISNHLYFYWYRQILGQKVEFLVSFYNNEISEKSEIFDDQFSVERPDGSNFTLKIRSTKLEDSAMYFCASSEFREALREGYTFGSGTRLTVV.

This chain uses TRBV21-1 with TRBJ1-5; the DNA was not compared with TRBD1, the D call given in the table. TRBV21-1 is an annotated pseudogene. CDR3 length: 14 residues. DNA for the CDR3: TGTGCCAGCAGGACAGGGGAAGGGAATCAGCCCCAGCATTTT. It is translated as CASRTGEGNQPQHF.

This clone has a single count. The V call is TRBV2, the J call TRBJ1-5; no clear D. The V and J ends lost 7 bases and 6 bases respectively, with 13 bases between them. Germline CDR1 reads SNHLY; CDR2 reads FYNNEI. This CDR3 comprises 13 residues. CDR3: CASKGREGQPQHF. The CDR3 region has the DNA TGTGCCAGCAAAGGTCGGGAGGGTCAGCCCCAGCATTTT.

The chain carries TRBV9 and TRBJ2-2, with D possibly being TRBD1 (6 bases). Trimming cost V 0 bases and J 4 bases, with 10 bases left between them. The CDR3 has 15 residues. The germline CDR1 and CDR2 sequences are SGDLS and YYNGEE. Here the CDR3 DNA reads TGTGCCAGCAGCGTAGGGGGGCTGCGCACCGGGGAGCTGTTTTTT. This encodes CASSVGGLRTGELFF.

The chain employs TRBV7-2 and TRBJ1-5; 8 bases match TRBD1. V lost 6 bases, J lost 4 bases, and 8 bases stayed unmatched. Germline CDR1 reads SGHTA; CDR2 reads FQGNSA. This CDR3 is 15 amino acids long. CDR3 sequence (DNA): TGTGCCAGCAGTACCGGGACAGGCCTAAATCAGCCCCAGCATTTT. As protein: CASSTGTGLNQPQHF.

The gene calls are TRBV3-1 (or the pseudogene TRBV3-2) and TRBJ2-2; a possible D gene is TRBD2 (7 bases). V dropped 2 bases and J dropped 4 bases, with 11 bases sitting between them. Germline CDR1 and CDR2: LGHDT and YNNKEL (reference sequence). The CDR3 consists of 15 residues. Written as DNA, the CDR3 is TGTGCCAGCAGCCAAAGGGGGGGCCTCACCGGGGAGCTGTTTTTT. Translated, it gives CASSQRGGLTGELFF.

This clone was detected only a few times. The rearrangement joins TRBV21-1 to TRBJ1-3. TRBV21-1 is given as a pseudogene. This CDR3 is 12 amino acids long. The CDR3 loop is CASSKRGGTIYF. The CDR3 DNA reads TGTGCCAGCAGCAAAAGGGGGGGGACCATATATTTT.